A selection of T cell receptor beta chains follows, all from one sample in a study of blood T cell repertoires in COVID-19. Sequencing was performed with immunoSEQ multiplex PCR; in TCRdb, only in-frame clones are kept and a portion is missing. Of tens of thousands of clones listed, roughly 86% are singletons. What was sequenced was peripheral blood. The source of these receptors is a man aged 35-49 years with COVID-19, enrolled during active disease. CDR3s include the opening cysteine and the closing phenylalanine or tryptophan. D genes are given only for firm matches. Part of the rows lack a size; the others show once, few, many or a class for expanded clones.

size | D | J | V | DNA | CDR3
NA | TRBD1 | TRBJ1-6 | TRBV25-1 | TGTGCCAGCAGTGAACAGGGGGGTAGTTCACCCCTCCACTTT | CASSEQGGSSPLHF
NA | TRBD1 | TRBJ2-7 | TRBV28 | TGTGCCAGCAGAACAGGGGGCTCCTACGAGCAGTACTTC | CASRTGGSYEQYF
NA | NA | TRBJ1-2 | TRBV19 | TGTGCCAGTAGGGGAGGGCCACAGGGAACGCGAGGCTACACCTTC | CASRGGPQGTRGYTF
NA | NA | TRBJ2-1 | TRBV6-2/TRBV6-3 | TGTGCCAGCAGTTACCCTCCGTCATTGCCGAGGACCTACAATGAGCAGTTCTTC | CASSYPPSLPRTYNEQFF
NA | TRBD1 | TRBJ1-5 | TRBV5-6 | TGTGCCAGCAGCTTGGGGGGACAGGGGGCAAGGCAGCCCCAGCATTTT | CASSLGGQGARQPQHF
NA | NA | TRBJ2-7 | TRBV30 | TGTGCCTGGAGTGCCACCTATCTTCAGGCTGGGGAGGACGAGCAGTACTTC | CAWSATYLQAGEDEQYF
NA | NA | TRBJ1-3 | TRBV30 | TGTGCCTGGAGTTCCAGGGCTGGAAACACCATATATTTT | CAWSSRAGNTIYF
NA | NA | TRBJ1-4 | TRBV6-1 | TGTGCCAGCAGTGAAGGAGGACAGTATGAAAAACTGTTTTTT | CASSEGGQYEKLFF
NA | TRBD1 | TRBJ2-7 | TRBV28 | TGTGCCAGCAGTTCCGGGACAGGAGGCGTTGTACCCTCCTACGAGCAGTACTTC | CASSSGTGGVVPSYEQYF
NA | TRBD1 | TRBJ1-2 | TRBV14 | TGTGCCAGCAGCCAAGCGGGGGGACAGGGCCTGTATGGCTACACCTTC | CASSQAGGQGLYGYTF
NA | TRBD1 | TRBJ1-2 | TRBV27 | TGTGCCAGCAGTTTCCCAGGGGGCTCTGGCTACACCTTC | CASSFPGGSGYTF
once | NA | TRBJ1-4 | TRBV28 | TGTGCCAGCAGTTTCCCACAGGGCTTACTCACTAATGAAAAACTGTTTTTT | CASSFPQGLLTNEKLFF
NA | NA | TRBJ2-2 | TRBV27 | TGTGCCAGCAGTTTGGGGGGATCGTCGAGCAGAGGGGAGCTGTTTTTT | CASSLGGSSSRGELFF
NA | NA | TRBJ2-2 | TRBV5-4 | TGTGCCAGCAGCTTGGGGGGTCGGGGACAGAACACCGGGGAGCTGTTTTTT | CASSLGGRGQNTGELFF
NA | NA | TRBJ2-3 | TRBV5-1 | TGCGCCAGCAGTTCGGTGGGCGAAGGGGTAGATACGCAGTATTTT | CASSSVGEGVDTQYF
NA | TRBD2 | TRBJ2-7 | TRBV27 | TGTGCCAGCAGTTCCCTAGCGGGGGGGCTCGAGCAGTACTTC | CASSSLAGGLEQYF
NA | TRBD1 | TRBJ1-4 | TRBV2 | TGTGCCAGCTCGAGAGACAGGGGTAATAATGAAAAACTGTTTTTT | CASSRDRGNNEKLFF
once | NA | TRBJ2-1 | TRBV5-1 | TGCGCCAGCAGCCCCGGGGCGGGAAGCTCCTACAATGAGCAGTTCTTC | CASSPGAGSSYNEQFF
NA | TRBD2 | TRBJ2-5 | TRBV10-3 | TGTGCCATCAGTCGAGGGAGGGCTAGCGGGCAAGAGACCCAGTACTTC | CAISRGRASGQETQYF
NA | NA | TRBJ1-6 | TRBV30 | TGTGCCTGGACCCCCGCCCTACTACGAACTTCACCCCTCCACTTT | CAWTPALLRTSPLHF
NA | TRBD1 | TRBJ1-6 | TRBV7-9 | TGTGCCAGCAGCTTCTTCACAGGGGAAGGCCTCCACTTT | CASSFFTGEGLHF
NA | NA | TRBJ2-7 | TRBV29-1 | TGCAGCGTTCTCTTGAGTTTAACAGAGAAGCAGTACTTC | CSVLLSLTEKQYF
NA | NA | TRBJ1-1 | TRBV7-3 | TGTGCCAGCAGCTTGCAGGGCGCACCGGAGGGGGCTTTCTTT | CASSLQGAPEGAFF
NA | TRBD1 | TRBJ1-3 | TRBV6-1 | TGTGCCAGCAGTGACGCGGGACAGGGGGTTTCTGGAAACACCATATATTTT | CASSDAGQGVSGNTIYF
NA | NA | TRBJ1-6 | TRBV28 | TGTGCCAGCAGTTTCAGGCAGGGAAATTCACCCCTCCACTTT | CASSFRQGNSPLHF
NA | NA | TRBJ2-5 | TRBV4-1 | TGCGCCAGCAGCCAAGTAGGGGTGGGAGAGACCCAGTACTTC | CASSQVGVGETQYF
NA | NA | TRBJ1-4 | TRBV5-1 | TGCGCTAGCAGCTCCGGGGGGATCAGAGAAAAACTGTTTTTT | CASSSGGIREKLFF
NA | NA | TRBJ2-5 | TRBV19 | TGTGCCAGTAGTATAGTCAGCAGGGAGACCCAGTACTTC | CASSIVSRETQYF
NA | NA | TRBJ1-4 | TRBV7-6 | TGTGCCAGCAGCTTCGGGAGCCATAATGAAAAACTGTTTTTT | CASSFGSHNEKLFF
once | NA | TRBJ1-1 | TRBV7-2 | TGTGCCAGCAGCTTAGTGGGGGGAGGAGTTAACACTGAAGCTTTCTTT | CASSLVGGGVNTEAFF
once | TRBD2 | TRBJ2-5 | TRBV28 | TGTGCCAGCAGTCCTCGACTAGCGGGGGGATGGACCCAGTACTTC | CASSPRLAGGWTQYF
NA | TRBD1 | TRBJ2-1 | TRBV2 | TGTGCCGGCACCGGGACAGGGGGCAACAATGAGCAGTTCTTC | CAGTGTGGNNEQFF
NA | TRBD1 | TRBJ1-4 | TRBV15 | TGTGCCACCAGCAGAACGGACAGGGGCACTAATGAAAAACTGTTTTTT | CATSRTDRGTNEKLFF
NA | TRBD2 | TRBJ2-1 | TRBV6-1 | TGTGCCAGCAGTCAAGACTCGGGGGGGCGATTTAATGAGCAGTTCTTC | CASSQDSGGRFNEQFF
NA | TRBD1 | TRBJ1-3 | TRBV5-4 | TGTGCCAGCAGCTCGGGACAGGGTAGTCGGAACACCATATATTTT | CASSSGQGSRNTIYF
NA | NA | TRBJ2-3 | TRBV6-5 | TGTGCCAGCGGTAAGACTAGATGGCGACCAGATACGCAGTATTTT | CASGKTRWRPDTQYF
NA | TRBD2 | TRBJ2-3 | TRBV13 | TGTGCCAGCAGCGGCACTAGCGGGGGCTACACAGATACGCAGTATTTT | CASSGTSGGYTDTQYF
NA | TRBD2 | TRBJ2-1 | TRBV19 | TGTGCCAGTAGCCGGACTAGCGGGGTTGAGCAGTTCTTC | CASSRTSGVEQFF
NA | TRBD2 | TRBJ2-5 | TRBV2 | TGTGCCAGCCGGGGGGAGGAAGAGACCCAGTACTTC | CASRGEEETQYF
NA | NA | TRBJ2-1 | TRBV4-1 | TGCGCCAGCAGCCAAGAAGGTGGAGTTTTGTACAATGAGCAGTTCTTC | CASSQEGGVLYNEQFF
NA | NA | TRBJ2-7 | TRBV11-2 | TGTGCCAGCAGCTTAGGAGGGCGTTCCTCCTACGAGCAGTACTTC | CASSLGGRSSYEQYF